Presented here are 15 T cell receptor beta chains from one specimen sequenced in a study of blood T cell repertoires in COVID-19. Produced via immunoSEQ multiplex PCR; TCRdb's table is partial and in-frame only. The repertoire consists of around 460,000 clones, with 80% to 90% occurring once and the leading ten covering 0.8% to 0.9%. The specimen sequenced was peripheral blood. The receptors here all came from a man in his late teens or twenties with COVID-19, enrolled during active disease.

The chain combines TRBV29-1 with TRBJ1-2, with TRBD1 matching 9 bases. In germline, CDR1 is SQVTM, CDR2 ANQGSEA. V dropped 6 bases and J dropped 4; count of bases not matched to a gene: 6. The CDR3 length is 13 residues. CDR3 loop: CSVSGQGIYGYTF. CDR3 in DNA: TGCAGCGTGTCCGGACAGGGGATCTATGGCTACACCTTC.

V gene TRBV14 combines with J gene TRBJ2-3; D is unclear. Between the trimmed V and J ends, which lost 0 bases and 5 bases, there was a span of 18 bases. Germline assignment: CDR1 SGHDN and CDR2 FVKESK. This CDR3 is built from 17 residues. The CDR3 DNA sequence: TGTGCCAGCAGCCAAGACCGAGGAGTCCGGCGTCTAGATACGCAGTATTTT. Amino acids: CASSQDRGVRRLDTQYF. The variable domain in full, completed from reference TRBV14 and TRBJ2-3, reads EAGVTQFPSHSVIEKGQTVTLRCDPISGHDNLYWYRRVMGKEIKFLLHFVKESKQDESGMPNNRFLAERTGGTYSTLKVQPAELEDSGVYFCASSQDRGVRRLDTQYFGPGTRLTVL.

As to this clone: This sample includes further DNA sequences coding for the same CDR3. The chain uses TRBV11-2 and TRBJ2-1, with D possibly matching TRBD1 (6 bases). Germline CDR1 and CDR2: SGHAT and FQNNGV. This CDR3 spans 15 amino acids. V lost 1 base and J lost 0, with 7 bases in between. The CDR3 DNA is TGTGCCAGCAGCTTAGGGACAGCCTCCTACAATGAGCAGTTCTTC. Protein sequence: CASSLGTASYNEQFF.

The count of this clone is one. V and J are TRBV11-2 and TRBJ2-5; TRBD1 matches at 7 bases. Germline-derived CDR1 and CDR2 are SGHAT and FQNNGV. This CDR3 is 13 amino acids long. Trimming removed 6 bases from V and 0 bases from J; junction bases left unmatched: 1. CDR3 sequence: CASRGQYQETQYF. The CDR3 region has the DNA TGTGCCAGCAGGGGACAGTACCAAGAGACCCAGTACTTC.

The rearrangement joins TRBV27 to TRBJ1-2; 7 nucleotides line up with TRBD1. The CDR3 length is 13 residues. Trimming at V came to 6 bases and at J to 8 bases, leaving 9 bases not matched to a gene. Germline CDR1 is MNHEY and CDR2 is SMNVEV (reference sequence). The CDR3 DNA sequence: TGTGCCAGCAGCGGACAGGCGGACGGCGGCTACACCTTC. Protein sequence: CASSGQADGGYTF.

This clone appeared a few times. V gene TRBV4-2 combines with J gene TRBJ2-7; 8 bases align to TRBD2. There are 15 residues in the CDR3. CDR1 is LGHNA, CDR2 YNFKEQ, per germline. J was trimmed by 1 base and V by 4 bases; bases with no gene match: 6. CDR3 sequence reads: CASSRERGPSYEQYF. The DNA for the CDR3 is TGTGCCAGCAGCCGAGAGCGGGGGCCGTCCTACGAGCAGTACTTC.

Details on this clone: A junction end diverges from the germline sequence, so it may reflect a read error. The chain recombines TRBV7-9 with TRBJ1-4; D is possibly TRBD1 (6 bases). In germline, CDR1 is SEHNR, CDR2 FQNEAQ (reference sequence). This CDR3 region has 15 residues. CDR3 in amino acids: CASTRAGGPNEKLSF. The CDR3 DNA follows: TGTGCCAGCACCCGCGCCGGGGGGCCTAATGAAAAACTGTCTTTT.

Only a few counts were recorded for this clone. This rearrangement joins TRBV6-4 to TRBJ2-2, with 8 bases that match TRBD1. CDR1 and CDR2 (germline): MRHNA, SNTAGT. The trim removed 4 bases at V and 1 base at J, leaving 2 bases unmatched. The CDR3 has 15 amino acids. CDR3 nucleotides: TGTGCCAGCAGTGCGGGGACAGGGAACACCGGGGAGCTGTTTTTT. This codes for CASSAGTGNTGELFF.

The chain carries TRBV7-2 and TRBJ1-2; 7 nucleotides agree with TRBD1. This CDR3 has 13 residues. CDR1 SGHTA and CDR2 FQGNSA come from the germline V gene. V shed 2 bases, J shed 8 bases, and the junction held 5 bases outside the gene matches. The CDR3 DNA sequence: TGTGCCAGCAGCTTAACAGGGGTAGAAGGCTACACCTTC. It yields the protein CASSLTGVEGYTF.

This chain joins TRBV15 and TRBJ1-2, with unresolved D. The CDR3 sequence is 15 residues long. Trimming shortened V by 8 bases and J by 0 bases, and 16 bases separated the two germline ends. Looked up from germline, CDR1 is LNHNV and CDR2 is YYDKDF (reference sequence). CDR3 DNA: TGTGCCACCGGCGAGGGTTCGCAGGCTAACTATGGCTACACCTTC. It is translated as CATGEGSQANYGYTF.

The chain is built from TRBV19 and TRBJ2-6, with D possibly TRBD2 on 7 matching bases. The length of the CDR3 is 16 residues. Germline V gene lookup returns CDR1 LNHDA and CDR2 SQIVND (reference sequence). V was cut by 5 bases and J by 0 bases, with 11 bases left in between. The CDR3 region has the DNA TGTGCCAGTAGTCGCGGGGGCCGCTCTGGGGCCAACGTCCTGACTTTC. It specifies CASSRGGRSGANVLTF.

V is TRBV7-2 and J is TRBJ1-2, with D perhaps matching TRBD1 (6 bases). There are 13 residues in the CDR3. V lost 1 base to trimming and J lost 10 bases, with 13 bases between them. CDR1 is SGHTA and CDR2 is FQGNSA in the germline V gene. CDR3 bases: TGTGCCAGCAGCTTAGGGGGGCAAAAGGACTACACCTTC. This translates into CASSLGGQKDYTF.

The V and J genes are TRBV29-1 and TRBJ2-1, with D possibly matching TRBD1 (6 bases). The CDR3 extends over 15 amino acids. Germline CDR1 is SQVTM and CDR2 is ANQGSEA. V lost 6 bases to trimming and J lost 1 base, with 16 bases between them. The CDR3 bases are TGCAGCGTGGCAACAGGGCCGTCTTCCTACAATGAGCAGTTCTTC. Its translation: CSVATGPSSYNEQFF.

This chain joins TRBV19 and TRBJ1-6, with 8 nucleotides matching TRBD1. The CDR3 length is 15 residues. Germline CDR1 and CDR2: LNHDA and SQIVND (reference sequence). The trim removed 3 bases at V and 7 bases at J, leaving 5 bases unmatched. CDR3 sequence: CASSIQDRANSPLHF. The CDR3 DNA reads as TGTGCCAGTAGTATCCAGGACAGGGCGAATTCACCCCTCCACTTT. The full variable domain, its missing parts supplied by reference TRBV19 and TRBJ1-6, is DGGITQSPKYLFRKEGQNVTLSCEQNLNHDAMYWYRQDPGQGLRLIYYSQIVNDFQKGDIAEGYSVSREKKESFPLTVTSAQKNPTAFYLCASSIQDRANSPLHFGNGTRLTVT.

The genes are TRBV7-3 and TRBJ2-1, with 7 bases lining up with TRBD2. The CDR3 loop spans 15 amino acids. From germline, CDR1 is SGHTA and CDR2 FQGTGA. V gave up 1 base and J gave up 4 bases; unmatched junction bases: 4. The CDR3 nucleotides are TGTGCCAGCAGCTTAAGGCTAGCGGATTACAATGAGCAGTTCTTC. This translates into CASSLRLADYNEQFF.